The source of this TCR beta chain is a study of T cells expressing NK-cell markers (TCRdb year 2020). For context, the study as a whole: Three sorted T-cell subsets (CD3+CD56+NKG2C+, CD3+CD56+NKG2C- and CD3+CD56-NKG2C+) from under 10 donors had their TCR beta-chain repertoires profiled. Seven of the eight sequenced donors were HCMV-seropositive and one was HCMV-seronegative. The study sequenced eight donors, all healthy volunteers chosen at random: three men and five women. Libraries were sequenced as 2 x 150 bp reads on Illumina HiSeq 2000/2500, MiSeq or NextSeq.

Worth noting for this clonotype: The antigen it binds to is not known.

HCMV serostatus was determined by detecting HCMV-specific IgG in serum with a commercial ELISA kit. Ficoll density gradient centrifugation was used to isolate peripheral blood mononuclear cells from blood. On the study overall, not on this receptor specifically: Those dominant clonotypes were again the most abundant among CD3+CD56-NKG2C+ cells in a handful of donors, at roughly 25-60.1%. In over five donors, the dominant CD3+CD56+NKG2C+ clonotypes were found to rank among the top 10 CD8+ clonotypes and to make up roughly 1.0-7.5% of CD8+ T cells. Whether the expanded NKG2C-expressing T cell clones were specific for HCMV antigens was left unclear.

TCRdb names Illumina HiSeq 2000 as the instrument used. The TCR beta cDNA libraries were made using 5'RACE template switching, a step that added both a universal primer site and unique molecular identifiers. Synthesis of cDNA was primed from the TCR beta constant segment and was followed by two consecutive PCR amplification steps. The paper's data handling went like this. MIGEC was used to demultiplex reads and group the reads by UMI, and MiTCR was used to assemble and quantify clonotypes. To exclude erroneous sequences, any TCR cDNA sequence not supported by at least two reads was discarded. The tcR package was used for downstream repertoire analysis, and clonotypes were matched between fractions using CDR3 nucleotide sequence together with V segment. Antigen specificity was annotated against VDJdb with VDJmatch, allowing one amino acid substitution in CDR3. One entry per CDR3 protein sequence results from the TCRdb reprocessing of the reads, with DNA left out. TCRdb, not the authors, supplied the V and J calls. The table kept for this sample lists a few hundred thousand distinct CDR3 sequences. The ten largest clones take up about 5.2% of the sample.

The source of this sequence is a man aged 18 to 69 in good health. Sequencing was carried out using blood T cells: a sorted CD56 or NKG2C T cell subset, CD4+ or CD8+ T cells, or bulk PBMC T cells (not recorded which).

CDR3 reads: CASSRIVGLAGNNEQFF. This chain is built from TRBV7-6 and TRBJ2-1; TCRdb returns TRBD2, unconfirmable since there is no DNA. CDR3 length: 17 amino acids, cysteine to phenylalanine. Only the protein is available. CDR1 and CDR2 were assigned from the germline V gene as SGHVS and FNYEAQ.